Sequencing of this TCR beta chain was carried out in a study of glioma-infiltrating T cells after dendritic cell vaccination. About the study: Dendritic cell vaccination trial patients had either newly diagnosed or recurrent glioblastoma. Broader study findings: Survival was not directly related to TCR clonality in these patients.

The germline CDR1 and CDR2 sequences are SEHNR and FQNEAQ (reference sequence). This CDR3 spans 14 amino acids. J lost 2 bases, V lost 1 base, and 1 base had no gene match. The immunoSEQ assay amplified TCRB CDR3 from up to 2 ug DNA. The assay was immunoSEQ multiplex PCR, and TCRdb's table has in-frame clones only and misses some. The repertoire holds fewer than 50,000 clones, 70% to 85% seen once, with about 7.8% in the top ten. Isocitrate dehydrogenase mutation was absent in all glioblastoma patients. Points on this clone: Its specificity is unknown.

The sample consisted of blood, taken before dendritic cell vaccination. The receptor was derived from a human donor with glioblastoma. The chain combines TRBV7-9 with TRBJ2-7; 8 bases line up with TRBD1. The CDR3 DNA reads TGTGCCAGCAGCTTAGGACAGGGGACCTACGAGCAGTACTTC. Translation gives CASSLGQGTYEQYF.